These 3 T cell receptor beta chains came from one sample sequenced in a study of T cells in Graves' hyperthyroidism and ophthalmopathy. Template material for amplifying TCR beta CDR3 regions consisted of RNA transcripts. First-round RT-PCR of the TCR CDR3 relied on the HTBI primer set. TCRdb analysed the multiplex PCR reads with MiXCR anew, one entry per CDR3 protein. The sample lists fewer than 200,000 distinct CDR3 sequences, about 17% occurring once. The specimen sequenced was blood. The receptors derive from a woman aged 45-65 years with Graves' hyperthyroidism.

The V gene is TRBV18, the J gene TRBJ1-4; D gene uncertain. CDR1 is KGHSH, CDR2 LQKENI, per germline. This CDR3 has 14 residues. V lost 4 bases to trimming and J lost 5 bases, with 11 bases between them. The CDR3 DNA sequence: TGTGCCAGCTCACTCCCCCTGGGGAATGAAAAACTGTTTTTT. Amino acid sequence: CASSLPLGNEKLFF. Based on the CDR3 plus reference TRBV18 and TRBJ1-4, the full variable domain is NAGVMQNPRHLVRRRGQEARLRCSPMKGHSHVYWYRQLPEEGLKFMVYLQKENIIDESGMPKERFSAEFPKEGPSILRIQQVVRGDSAAYFCASSLPLGNEKLFFGSGTQLSVL.

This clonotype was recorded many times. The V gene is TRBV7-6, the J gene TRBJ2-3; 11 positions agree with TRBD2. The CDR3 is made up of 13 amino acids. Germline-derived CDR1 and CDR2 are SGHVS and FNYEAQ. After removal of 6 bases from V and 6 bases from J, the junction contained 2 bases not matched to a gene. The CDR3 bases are TGTGCCAGCAGACCTAGCGGGGGGGATACGCAGTATTTT. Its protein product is CASRPSGGDTQYF. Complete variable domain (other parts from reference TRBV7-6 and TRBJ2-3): GAGVSQSPRYKVTKRGQDVALRCDPISGHVSLYWYRQALGQGPEFLTYFNYEAQQDKSGLPNDRFSAERPEGSISTLTIQRTEQRDSAMYRCASRPSGGDTQYFGPGTRLTVL.

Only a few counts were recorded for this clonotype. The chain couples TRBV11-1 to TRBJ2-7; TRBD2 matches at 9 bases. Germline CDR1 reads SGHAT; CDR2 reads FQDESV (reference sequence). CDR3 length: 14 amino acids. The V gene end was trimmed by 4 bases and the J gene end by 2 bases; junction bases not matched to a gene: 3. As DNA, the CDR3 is TGTGCCAGCAGCTCGACTAGCGGAACCTACGAGCAGTACTTC. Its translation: CASSSTSGTYEQYF. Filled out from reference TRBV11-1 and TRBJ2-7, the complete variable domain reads EAEVAQSPRYKITEKSQAVAFWCDPISGHATLYWYRQILGQGPELLVQFQDESVVDDSQLPKDRFSAERLKGVDSTLKIQPAELGDSAMYLCASSSTSGTYEQYFGPGTRLTVT.